This TCR beta chain was obtained from a study of Tregs in tolerant kidney transplant recipients. Across the whole study: Mixed chimerism was transient after nonmyeloablative marrow transplants from related graft donors. Whole-study results and caveats: Activated donor B cell expansion appeared to reveal the most relevant donor-specific TCRbeta repertoire. This study did not directly address biological reproducibility. Validation in larger populations is needed because few patients were studied.

This clone was seen a few times. Its antigen is unknown. TCRdb's copy holds only in-frame clones and misses some; the assay was immunoSEQ multiplex PCR. Altogether 95,000 to 120,000 clones are present, 90% being singletons, with the ten largest covering just under 0.35%. The TCR was taken from a human donor who received a combined kidney and bone marrow transplant. The material was CD4+ T cells from blood, obtained before the transplant.

CDR3 amino acids: CASSLVLARQETQYF. CDR3 coding DNA: TGTGCCAGCAGCTTAGTACTAGCGCGACAAGAGACCCAGTACTTC. This rearrangement joins TRBV7-2 to TRBJ2-5; 7 bases fit TRBD2. The V gene end was trimmed by 1 base and the J gene end by 2 bases; junction bases not matched to a gene: 4. In germline, CDR1 is SGHTA, CDR2 FQGNSA. The CDR3 runs 15 residues.